A single sample is the source of the 22 T cell receptor beta chains below, sequenced in a study of OX40 agonist ivuxolimab in advanced cancers. Measured with immunoSEQ multiplex PCR; TCRdb has only the in-frame clones, and not every one. Of about 62,000 clones in the sample, under 95% were seen once. The sample here was CD4+ or CD8+ T cells sorted from blood, taken in a trial of the OX40 agonist ivuxolimab. These receptors were obtained from an adult with an advanced solid tumor such as melanoma, head and neck, liver or kidney cancer.

The chain employs TRBV10-3 and TRBJ2-7, with 8 bases lining up with TRBD1. With V trimmed by 0 bases and J by 2 bases, 3 bases remained unmatched. This CDR3 comprises 15 residues. Germline lookup yields CDR1 ENHRY and CDR2 SYGVKD. This CDR3 reads CAISESGTGPYEQYF. The DNA of the CDR3 is TGTGCCATCAGTGAGTCTGGGACAGGACCCTACGAGCAGTACTTC.

The chain employs TRBV28 and TRBJ2-7, with a tentative D call TRBD2 (6 bases). The germline V gene has CDR1 MDHEN and CDR2 SYDVKM. The V end was cut by 3 bases, the J end by 2 bases, with 14 bases between. CDR3 length: 15 residues. The CDR3 reads CASSFWGPGAYEQYF. DNA of the CDR3: TGTGCCAGCAGTTTTTGGGGTCCGGGGGCCTACGAGCAGTACTTC.

The V gene is TRBV23-1, the J gene TRBJ2-3; tentatively, D is TRBD2 (5 bases). TRBV23-1 is an open reading frame, and its role is uncertain. V lost 1 base and J lost 0, with 17 bases in between. The CDR3 is 18 amino acids. CDR3 loop: CASSQYLWRVISTDTQYF. DNA for the CDR3: TGCGCCAGCAGTCAATATCTATGGCGGGTGATTAGCACAGATACGCAGTATTTT.

This clone has just one count. The CDR3 is CASSPTLSGRTDKNIQYF. Here the CDR3 DNA reads TGTGCCAGCAGTCCAACTCTTAGCGGGCGAACAGATAAAAACATTCAGTACTTC. The V and J genes are TRBV28 and TRBJ2-4; 7 bases match TRBD2. The CDR3 totals 18 residues. Losses at the gene ends were 5 bases for V and 4 bases for J; bases not matched to a gene: 17. CDR1 MDHEN and CDR2 SYDVKM come from the germline V gene.

The V gene is TRBV5-5, the J gene TRBJ2-5; TRBD1 matches at 11 bases. Germline CDR1 reads SGHKS; CDR2 reads YYEKEE (reference sequence). The ends lost 2 bases at V and 5 bases at J; junction bases unmatched: 5. This CDR3 has 15 amino acids. The DNA of the CDR3 is TGTGCCAGCAGCTTCTCCGGGACAGGGGGGGAGACCCAGTACTTC. This gives the protein CASSFSGTGGETQYF.

This clone has a single count. This sequence joins TRBV9 and TRBJ2-1; D unresolved. V was shortened by 0 bases and J by 2 bases, with 12 bases between the two germline ends. The CDR3 is 16 residues long. Germline CDR1 is SGDLS and CDR2 is YYNGEE. Written as DNA, the CDR3 is TGTGCCAGCAGCGTAGTAGGGAACGACCCCTACAATGAGCAGTTCTTC. Its protein product is CASSVVGNDPYNEQFF.

This chain links TRBV28 with TRBJ1-2; unclear D gene. Trimming cost V 6 bases and J 0 bases, with 17 bases left between them. This CDR3 has 16 amino acids. Looked up from germline, CDR1 is MDHEN and CDR2 is SYDVKM. DNA for the CDR3: TGTGCCAGCAGCGCTCCGACCGGGCGACCTAACTATGGCTACACCTTC. It codes for CASSAPTGRPNYGYTF.

V gene TRBV25-1 combines with J gene TRBJ1-5; TRBD1 is a possible D gene (5 bases). Germline V lookup: CDR1 MGHDK, CDR2 SYGVNS. V lost 6 bases and J lost 4, with 10 bases in between. The length of the CDR3 is 13 residues. CDR3 residues: CASSPPGNQPQHF. CDR3 bases: TGTGCCAGCAGCCCCCCAGGGAATCAGCCCCAGCATTTT.

The chain links TRBV19 to TRBJ2-7; D is perhaps TRBD1 (6 bases). Germline-derived CDR1 and CDR2 are LNHDA and SQIVND (reference sequence). The CDR3 is 15 amino acids. V lost 0 bases to trimming and J lost 2 bases, with 11 bases between them. The CDR3 sequence: CASSIEGTYTYEQYF. In nucleotides, the CDR3 is TGTGCCAGTAGTATAGAGGGGACATACACCTACGAGCAGTACTTC. The whole variable domain, filled in from reference TRBV19 and TRBJ2-7, reads DGGITQSPKYLFRKEGQNVTLSCEQNLNHDAMYWYRQDPGQGLRLIYYSQIVNDFQKGDIAEGYSVSREKKESFPLTVTSAQKNPTAFYLCASSIEGTYTYEQYFGPGTRLTVT.

CDR3 sequence reads: CASSLLFGSSTDTQYF. CDR3 DNA sequence: TGTGCCAGCAGTTTATTGTTCGGGTCTAGCACAGATACGCAGTATTTT. This chain joins TRBV27 and TRBJ2-3; D remains unclear. There are 16 residues in the CDR3. Per the germline V gene, CDR1 is MNHEY and CDR2 is SMNVEV (reference sequence). Trimming left V 1 base short and J 0 bases short, with 11 bases between.

This chain links TRBV27 with TRBJ1-2; 8 nucleotides agree with TRBD1. This CDR3 comprises 15 residues. The ends lost 0 bases at V and 8 bases at J; junction bases unmatched: 8. CDR1 and CDR2 (germline): MNHEY, SMNVEV (reference sequence). CDR3 amino acids: CASSLSSGRGLGYTF. The CDR3 DNA is TGTGCCAGCAGTTTATCGAGTGGCAGGGGGCTCGGCTACACCTTC.

V gene TRBV7-9 combines with J gene TRBJ2-7; TRBD2 agrees at 10 bases. Germline trimming cut 5 bases from V and 0 bases from J; bases unmatched to any gene: 4. The CDR3 contains 15 residues. Germline V lookup: CDR1 SEHNR, CDR2 FQNEAQ (reference sequence). In DNA, the CDR3 is TGTGCCAGCAGCCCACCTAGCGGGAGCTCCTACGAGCAGTACTTC. Translation gives CASSPPSGSSYEQYF.

This chain uses TRBV7-9 with TRBJ2-7; D is possibly TRBD2 (6 bases). There are 14 residues in the CDR3. CDR1 SEHNR and CDR2 FQNEAQ come from the germline V gene (reference sequence). V was shortened by 4 bases and J by 7 bases, with 17 bases between the two germline ends. Written as DNA, the CDR3 is TGTGCCAGCAGCTCCTCTACGGGAGTGGGTGAGCAGTACTTC. Protein sequence: CASSSSTGVGEQYF.

The rearrangement uses TRBV13 and TRBJ2-1; the D gene is possibly TRBD2 (6 bases). Trimming removed 2 bases at V and 0 bases at J, with 11 bases between. Germline V gives CDR1 PRHDT, CDR2 FYEKMQ (reference sequence). The CDR3 runs to 16 residues. CDR3 region: CASSLSERASYNEQFF. The CDR3 region has the DNA TGTGCCAGCAGCTTATCGGAGCGGGCCTCCTACAATGAGCAGTTCTTC.

The chain is built from TRBV7-6 and TRBJ1-5; the D gene is possibly TRBD1 (5 bases). Looked up from germline, CDR1 is SGHVS and CDR2 is FNYEAQ. V lost 1 base and J 0 bases, leaving 10 bases between the germline ends. CDR3 length: 16 residues. The CDR3 reads CASSLEGEISNQPQHF. As DNA, the CDR3 is TGTGCCAGCAGCTTAGAAGGGGAAATTAGCAATCAGCCCCAGCATTTT.

This clone was counted between two and nine times. V and J are TRBV9 and TRBJ2-3; 9 bases agree with TRBD1. Germline CDR1 SGDLS, CDR2 YYNGEE. V dropped 0 bases and J dropped 2; count of bases not matched to a gene: 7. The CDR3 loop spans 17 amino acids. This CDR3 reads CASSVEGTGIITDTQYF. The CDR3 DNA sequence: TGTGCCAGCAGCGTAGAGGGGACAGGGATAATCACAGATACGCAGTATTTT.

The V and J genes are TRBV5-4 and TRBJ1-5; D gene unclear. Germline V lookup: CDR1 SGHNT, CDR2 YYREEE (reference sequence). There are 16 residues in the CDR3. The V end lost 0 bases, the J end lost 5 bases, and 15 bases lay between the germline ends. DNA of the CDR3: TGTGCCAGCAGCTTGGGGCCGAGCCGTGGGGATCAGCCCCAGCATTTT. Protein product: CASSLGPSRGDQPQHF.

This clone was picked up one time. The chain recombines TRBV5-1 with TRBJ2-5, with TRBD2 matching 7 bases. The germline V gene has CDR1 SGHRS and CDR2 YFSETQ. CDR3 length: 15 residues. V was pared by 5 bases and J by 2 bases, with 9 bases of the junction left unmatched. The CDR3 reads CASSNELASQETQYF. In DNA form, the CDR3 reads TGCGCCAGCAGTAACGAACTAGCGTCGCAAGAGACCCAGTACTTC. The entire variable domain, with the rest obtained from reference TRBV5-1 and TRBJ2-5, is as follows: KAGVTQTPRYLIKTRGQQVTLSCSPISGHRSVSWYQQTPGQGLQFLFEYFSETQRNKGNFPGRFSGRQFSNSRSEMNVSTLELGDSALYLCASSNELASQETQYFGPGTRLLVL.

This chain uses TRBV4-2 with TRBJ2-7; no definite D call. Germline V CDR1 and CDR2: LGHNA, YNFKEQ. The CDR3 is 13 amino acids. The V end was cut by 4 bases, the J end by 4 bases, with 11 bases between. CDR3 loop: CASSPGFLYEQYF. The DNA of the CDR3 is TGTGCCAGCAGCCCCGGGTTCCTTTACGAGCAGTACTTC.

This chain links TRBV25-1 with TRBJ2-3; D possibly matches TRBD1 or TRBD2 (5 bases each). The CDR3 is 16 amino acids. V was cut by 4 bases and J by 1 base, with 15 bases left in between. CDR1 is MGHDK, CDR2 SYGVNS, per germline. The CDR3 nucleotides are TGTGCCAGCAGTGGGGGCGAGCGGCTACGCACAGATACGCAGTATTTT. Translated: CASSGGERLRTDTQYF.

V gene TRBV4-1 combines with J gene TRBJ1-4, with no clear D. The CDR3 runs 15 residues. Per germline, CDR1 MGHRA and CDR2 YSYEKL. Deletions cut 4 bases from V and 8 bases from J, with 17 bases between. This CDR3 is CASSPPEGRFEKLFF. CDR3 nucleotide sequence: TGCGCCAGCAGCCCCCCAGAGGGCCGCTTCGAAAAACTGTTTTTT.

This clone was counted a single time. The chain uses TRBV14 and TRBJ2-7, with 14 bases that match TRBD2. The CDR3 extends over 16 amino acids. V shed 4 bases and J 1 base; nucleotides not matched to a gene: 3. CDR1 and CDR2 (germline): SGHDN, FVKESK. CDR3 region: CASSLGTSGSSYEQYF. The CDR3 region has the DNA TGTGCCAGCAGCCTTGGGACTAGCGGGAGTTCCTACGAGCAGTACTTC. Looking up the rest from reference TRBV14 and TRBJ2-7 gives the full variable domain: EAGVTQFPSHSVIEKGQTVTLRCDPISGHDNLYWYRRVMGKEIKFLLHFVKESKQDESGMPNNRFLAERTGGTYSTLKVQPAELEDSGVYFCASSLGTSGSSYEQYFGPGTRLTVT.